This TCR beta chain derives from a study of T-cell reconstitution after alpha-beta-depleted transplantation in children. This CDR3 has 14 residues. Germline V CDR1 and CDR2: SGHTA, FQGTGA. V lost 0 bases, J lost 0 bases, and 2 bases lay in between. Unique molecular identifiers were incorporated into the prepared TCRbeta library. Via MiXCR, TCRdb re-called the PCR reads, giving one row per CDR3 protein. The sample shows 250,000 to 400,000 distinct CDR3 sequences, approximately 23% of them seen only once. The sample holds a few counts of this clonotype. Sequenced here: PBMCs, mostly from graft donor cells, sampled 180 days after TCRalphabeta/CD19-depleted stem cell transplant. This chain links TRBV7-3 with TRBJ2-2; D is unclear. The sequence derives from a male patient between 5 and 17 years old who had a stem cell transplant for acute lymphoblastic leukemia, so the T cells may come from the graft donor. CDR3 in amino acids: CASSLTPNTGELFF. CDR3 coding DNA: TGTGCCAGCAGCTTAACTCCGAACACCGGGGAGCTGTTTTTT.